The 17 T cell receptor beta chains below come from one sample, sequenced in a study of CD8+CD57+ T cells in acquired aplastic anemia. Patients selected for sequencing had displayed CD8+CD57+ cell expansion by flow cytometry. CDR3 and TCR beta VDJ profiling relied on genomic DNA as the template. In TCRdb, the reads were re-called with MiXCR into one record per CDR3 protein. Seen here are some 180,000 distinct CDR3 sequences, about three fifths observed once, and the top ten hold approximately 42%. Material: sorted CD4+, CD8+, or CD8+CD57+ T cells (not recorded which) from PBMCs. The receptors were gathered from a human donor with aplastic anemia.

The CDR3 DNA follows: TGTGCCAGCAGCCAAGGGCAGCGGGGGAGGCACGAGCAGTACTTC. Its protein is CASSQGQRGRHEQYF. V usage is TRBV7-3 and J usage is TRBJ2-7; 8 nucleotides agree with TRBD2. The V gene end was trimmed by 5 bases and the J gene end by 5 bases; junction bases not matched to a gene: 11. CDR3 size: 15 residues. Germline V CDR1 and CDR2: SGHTA, FQGTGA.

This clonotype was detected only a few times. The V and J genes are TRBV9 and TRBJ2-7, with D perhaps matching TRBD1 (6 bases). Between the trimmed V and J ends, which lost 1 base and 2 bases, there was a span of 13 bases. This CDR3 is 15 amino acids long. Germline lookup yields CDR1 SGDLS and CDR2 YYNGEE. CDR3 amino acids: CASSVTAGTTYEQYF. The CDR3 DNA is TGTGCCAGCAGCGTAACAGCCGGGACAACCTACGAGCAGTACTTC.

This clonotype showed up many times. The chain carries TRBV4-2 and TRBJ2-1; TRBD2 is a possible D gene (6 bases). Germline V gene lookup returns CDR1 LGHNA and CDR2 YNFKEQ. Between the trimmed V and J ends, which lost 1 base and 7 bases, there was a span of 8 bases. The CDR3 consists of 13 residues. The CDR3 protein is CASSQGGENEQFF. CDR3 DNA: TGTGCCAGCAGCCAAGGGGGGGAAAATGAGCAGTTCTTC.

This sequence joins TRBV7-6 and TRBJ2-3, with D perhaps TRBD2 (5 bases). Germline loops: CDR1 SGHVS, CDR2 FNYEAQ. This CDR3 comprises 16 residues. V was trimmed by 5 bases and J by 0 bases, leaving 15 bases between them. CDR3 residues: CASSAPAGLSTDTQYF. For the CDR3, the DNA is TGTGCCAGCAGCGCGCCGGCCGGACTTAGCACAGATACGCAGTATTTT.

Note on this clonotype: One junction end does not reproduce the germline sequence, and a read error may be involved. The chain is built from TRBV20-1 and TRBJ2-3; no reliable D call. This CDR3 is built from 14 residues. Germline V gene data show CDR1 as DFQATT and CDR2 as SNEGSKA (reference sequence). CDR3 residues: CSARGWANTDTQYF. CDR3 nucleotides: TGCAGTGCGAGAGGATGGGCGAACACAGATACGCAGTATTTT.

At least ten counts were recorded for this clonotype. The chain recombines TRBV29-1 with TRBJ2-1; D is unclear. V lost 6 bases and J lost 0, with 15 bases in between. This CDR3 has 15 amino acids. Germline V gene sequence: CDR1 SQVTM, CDR2 ANQGSEA. CDR3: CSVWIWASSYNEQFF. The DNA for the CDR3 is TGCAGCGTCTGGATATGGGCGAGCTCCTACAATGAGCAGTTCTTC.

This clonotype was seen repeatedly, ten times or more. This sequence joins TRBV4-1 and TRBJ1-1; D is unclear. Germline V lookup: CDR1 MGHRA, CDR2 YSYEKL. V lost 1 base to trimming and J lost 1 base, with 7 bases between them. The CDR3 totals 14 residues. CDR3 DNA: TGCGCCAGCAGCCAAGGACACACGAACACTGAAGCTTTCTTT. Translated, it gives CASSQGHTNTEAFF.

Only one count was recorded for this clonotype. The V call is TRBV7-6, the J call TRBJ2-7; 9 nucleotides match TRBD2. Germline assignment: CDR1 SGHVS and CDR2 FNYEAQ. With V trimmed by 5 bases and J by 4 bases, 12 bases remained unmatched. The CDR3 runs 16 residues. This CDR3 reads CASSPAASGVWYEQYF. The CDR3 nucleotides are TGTGCCAGCAGCCCCGCAGCTAGCGGGGTATGGTACGAGCAGTACTTC.

The V call is TRBV10-2, the J call TRBJ2-7; D remains ambiguous. The CDR3 consists of 14 residues. V was cut by 2 bases and J by 1 base, with 9 bases left in between. From germline, CDR1 is WSHSY and CDR2 SAAADI. For the CDR3, the DNA is TGCGCCAGCAGTGAGGTTGCGCCTTCCTACGAGCAGTACTTC. Residues: CASSEVAPSYEQYF.

The chain recombines TRBV7-3 with TRBJ2-1; D is possibly TRBD1 or TRBD2 (5 bases each). Germline V gives CDR1 SGHTA, CDR2 FQGTGA. The CDR3 contains 15 residues. With 3 bases removed from V and 2 bases from J, the gap between germline ends came to 11 bases. CDR3: CASSFTGPTYNEQFF. For the CDR3, the DNA is TGTGCCAGCAGCTTCACGGGACCCACCTACAATGAGCAGTTCTTC.

CDR3 sequence (DNA): TGTGCCATCAGTGCCGCCGACAGGAACACTGAAGCTTTCTTT. It yields the protein CAISAADRNTEAFF. The rearrangement links TRBV10-3 to TRBJ1-1; TRBD1 might be the D (5 bases). Per germline, CDR1 ENHRY and CDR2 SYGVKD. This CDR3 has 14 residues. V lost 4 bases and J lost 1, with 10 bases in between.

The rearrangement joins TRBV10-1 to TRBJ2-1, with TRBD1 matching 7 bases. V gave up 0 bases and J gave up 5 bases; unmatched junction bases: 7. Per germline, CDR1 WNHNN and CDR2 SYGVQD (reference sequence). This CDR3 comprises 16 residues. CDR3 sequence: CASSESGKGAHNEQFF. In nucleotides, the CDR3 is TGCGCCAGCAGTGAGTCGGGGAAGGGGGCCCACAATGAGCAGTTCTTC.

The chain combines TRBV15 with TRBJ2-7; D ambiguous. V was clipped by 3 bases and J by 3 bases, with 15 bases between them. Germline V gene sequence: CDR1 LNHNV, CDR2 YYDKDF (reference sequence). The length of the CDR3 is 15 residues. The CDR3 spells CATSRTSGGIYEQYF. DNA for the CDR3: TGTGCCACCAGCAGGACCTCGGGTGGAATCTACGAGCAGTACTTC.

The chain uses TRBV24-1 and TRBJ2-1; D gene unclear. Germline CDR1 is KGHDR and CDR2 is SFDVKD. This CDR3 spans 13 amino acids. Trimming removed 0 bases at V and 5 bases at J, with 4 bases between. The CDR3 DNA reads as TGTGCCACCAGTGATTTGCTCGACAATGAGCAGTTCTTC. Protein product: CATSDLLDNEQFF.

The J gene is TRBJ2-7, the V gene TRBV7-2; D possibly corresponds to TRBD2 (6 bases). The CDR3 covers 14 residues. Germline assignment: CDR1 SGHTA and CDR2 FQGNSA. V lost 1 base and J 4 bases, leaving 11 bases between the germline ends. The CDR3 DNA follows: TGTGCCAGCAGCTTAGTAACGGGAGCGTACGAGCAGTACTTC. This sequence encodes CASSLVTGAYEQYF.

V and J are TRBV20-1 and TRBJ2-7; tentative D call: TRBD2 (6 bases). Between the trimmed V and J ends, which lost 5 bases and 3 bases, there was a span of 8 bases. The CDR3 sequence is 11 residues long. The germline V gene has CDR1 DFQATT and CDR2 SNEGSKA (reference sequence). The CDR3 sequence: CSASGDYEQYF. The CDR3 bases are TGCAGTGCTTCGGGAGACTACGAGCAGTACTTC.

The V gene is TRBV29-1, the J gene TRBJ1-2; 10 bases are a match to TRBD1. The CDR3 extends over 13 amino acids. The V and J ends lost 4 bases and 4 bases, in that order; junction bases with no gene match: 3. Germline loops: CDR1 SQVTM, CDR2 ANQGSEA. Here the CDR3 DNA reads TGCAGCGTTGTAGGACAGGGGGGCTATGGCTACACCTTC. The encoded protein is CSVVGQGGYGYTF.